This T cell receptor (beta chain) was profiled in a study of T cell repertoires in cytomegalovirus infection. About the research overall: Matching HLA type, along with CMV infection, was indicated by public TCR beta signatures.

Whole-study results and caveats: Carriers of CMV plus the relevant HLA were identified by cumulative public TCR beta family frequency.

TCRdb re-derived calls from the reads in MiXCR, one entry per CDR3 protein. The sample gives around 550,000 distinct CDR3 sequences, about 30% of which show up once; under 15% is in the top ten. Points on this clonotype: The antigen remains undetermined.

Trimming removed 0 bases from V and 9 bases from J; junction bases left unmatched: 7. This CDR3 spans 15 amino acids. CDR1 and CDR2 from the germline V gene are SQVTM and ANQGSEA. The sequence derives from a human donor in good health (CMV status not recorded). Some clones in this sample may be carry-over from other donors' samples. Source material: PBMCs. This chain uses TRBV29-1 with TRBJ2-1; TRBD2 aligns across 11 bases. The CDR3 here is CSVEDELAGGTEQFF. Here the CDR3 DNA reads TGCAGCGTTGAAGATGAGCTAGCGGGAGGTACTGAGCAGTTCTTC.